The table lists the clone carrying this T cell receptor (beta chain) with a count of one. Its target is not known. Looked up from germline, CDR1 is MDHEN and CDR2 is SYDVKM. The germline V and J ends were trimmed by 2 bases and 5 bases, with 9 bases remaining between them. This CDR3 is built from 14 residues. The sample comes from a study of cytomegalovirus exposure and HLA in healthy donors. Study observations and caveats: The likely origin of a cluster of highly shared sequence variants was a sequencing artifact.

Primers for the PCR totalled 60 Vbeta and 13 Jbeta. Libraries were prepared by immunoSEQ multiplex PCR; TCRdb keeps only in-frame clonotypes and omits some of them. The profile shows hundreds of thousands of clones, just over 75% of them singletons. This chain joins TRBV28 and TRBJ1-4, with D hard to call. This receptor was identified in a woman in her sixties in good health and CMV-seropositive. Material: PBMCs. In DNA form, the CDR3 reads TGTGCCAGCAGTTTAGGCAGGAGGAATGAAAAACTGTTTTTT. It specifies CASSLGRRNEKLFF. The variable domain in full, with the rest retrieved from reference TRBV28 and TRBJ1-4, is DVKVTQSSRYLVKRTGEKVFLECVQDMDHENMFWYRQDPGLGLRLIYFSYDVKMKEKGDIPEGYSVSREKKERFSLILESASTNQTSMYLCASSLGRRNEKLFFGSGTQLSVL.